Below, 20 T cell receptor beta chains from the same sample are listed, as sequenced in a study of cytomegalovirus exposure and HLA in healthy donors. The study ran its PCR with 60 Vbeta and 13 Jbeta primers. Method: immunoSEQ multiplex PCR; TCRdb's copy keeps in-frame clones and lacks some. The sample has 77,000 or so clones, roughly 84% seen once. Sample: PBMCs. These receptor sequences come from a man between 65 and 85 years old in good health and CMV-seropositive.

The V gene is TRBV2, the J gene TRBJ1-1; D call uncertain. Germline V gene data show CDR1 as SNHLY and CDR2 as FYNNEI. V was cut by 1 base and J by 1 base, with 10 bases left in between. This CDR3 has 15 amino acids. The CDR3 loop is CASSEGNQANTEAFF. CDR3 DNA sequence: TGTGCCAGCAGTGAAGGAAACCAAGCGAACACTGAAGCTTTCTTT.

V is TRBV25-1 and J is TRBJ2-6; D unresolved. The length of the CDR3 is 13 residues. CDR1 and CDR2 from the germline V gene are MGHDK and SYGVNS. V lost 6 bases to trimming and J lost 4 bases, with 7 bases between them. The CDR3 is CASSRTGANVLTF. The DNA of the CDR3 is TGTGCCAGCAGCAGAACCGGGGCCAACGTCCTGACTTTC.

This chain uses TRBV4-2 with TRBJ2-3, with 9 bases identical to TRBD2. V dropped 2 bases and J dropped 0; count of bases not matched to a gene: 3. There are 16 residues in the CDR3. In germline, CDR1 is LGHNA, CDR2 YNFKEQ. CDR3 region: CASSQLAGSSTDTQYF. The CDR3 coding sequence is TGTGCCAGCAGCCAACTAGCGGGGAGTAGCACAGATACGCAGTATTTT.

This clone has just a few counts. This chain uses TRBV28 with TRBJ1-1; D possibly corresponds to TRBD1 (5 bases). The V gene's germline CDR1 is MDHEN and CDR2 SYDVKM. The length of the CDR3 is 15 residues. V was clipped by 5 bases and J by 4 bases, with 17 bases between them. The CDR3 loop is CASSIDSGTSTEAFF. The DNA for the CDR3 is TGTGCCAGCAGTATAGACTCTGGGACTAGCACTGAAGCTTTCTTT.

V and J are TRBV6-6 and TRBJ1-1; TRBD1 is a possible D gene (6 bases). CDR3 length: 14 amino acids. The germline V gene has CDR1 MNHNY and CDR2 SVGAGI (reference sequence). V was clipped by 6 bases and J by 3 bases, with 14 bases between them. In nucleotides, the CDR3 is TGTGCCAGCAGGACTGACAGGAGCTACACTGAAGCTTTCTTT. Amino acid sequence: CASRTDRSYTEAFF.

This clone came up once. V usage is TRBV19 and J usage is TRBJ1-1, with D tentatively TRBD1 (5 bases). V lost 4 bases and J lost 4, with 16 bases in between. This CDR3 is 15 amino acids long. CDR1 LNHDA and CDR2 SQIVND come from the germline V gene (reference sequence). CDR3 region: CASSTSWGEVTEAFF. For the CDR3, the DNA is TGTGCCAGTAGTACCTCGTGGGGGGAGGTCACTGAAGCTTTCTTT.

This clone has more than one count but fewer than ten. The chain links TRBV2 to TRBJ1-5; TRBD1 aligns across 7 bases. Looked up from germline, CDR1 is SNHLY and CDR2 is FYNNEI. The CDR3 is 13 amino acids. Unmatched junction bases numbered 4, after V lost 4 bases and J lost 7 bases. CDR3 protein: CASSGTGDQPQHF. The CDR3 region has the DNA TGTGCCAGCAGTGGTACAGGGGACCAGCCCCAGCATTTT.

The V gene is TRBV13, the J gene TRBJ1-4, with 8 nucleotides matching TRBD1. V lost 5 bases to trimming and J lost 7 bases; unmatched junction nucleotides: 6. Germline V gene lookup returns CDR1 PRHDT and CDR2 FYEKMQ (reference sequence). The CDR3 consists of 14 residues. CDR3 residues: CASSDRGASEKLFF. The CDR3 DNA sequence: TGTGCCAGCAGCGACAGGGGAGCTAGTGAAAAACTGTTTTTT.

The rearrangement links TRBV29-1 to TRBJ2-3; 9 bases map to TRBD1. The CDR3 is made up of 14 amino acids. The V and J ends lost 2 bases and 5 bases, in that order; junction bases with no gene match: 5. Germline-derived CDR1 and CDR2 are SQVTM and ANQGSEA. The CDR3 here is CSVEPGQGKDTQYF. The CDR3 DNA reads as TGCAGCGTTGAACCCGGACAGGGGAAAGATACGCAGTATTTT.

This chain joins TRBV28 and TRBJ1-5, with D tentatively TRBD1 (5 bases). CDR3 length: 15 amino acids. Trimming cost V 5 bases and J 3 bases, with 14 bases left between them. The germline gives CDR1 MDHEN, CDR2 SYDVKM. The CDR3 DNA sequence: TGTGCCAGCAGTCCGACGGGGGTTAACAATCAGCCCCAGCATTTT. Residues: CASSPTGVNNQPQHF.

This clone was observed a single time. The CDR3: CASSVDRANEQFF. Written as DNA, the CDR3 is TGTGCCAGCAGCGTCGACAGGGCCAATGAGCAGTTCTTC. J is TRBJ2-1 and V is TRBV5-4; the match to TRBD1 covers 7 bases. This CDR3 has 13 amino acids. V shed 4 bases and J 6 bases; nucleotides not matched to a gene: 4. Germline-derived CDR1 and CDR2 are SGHNT and YYREEE (reference sequence).

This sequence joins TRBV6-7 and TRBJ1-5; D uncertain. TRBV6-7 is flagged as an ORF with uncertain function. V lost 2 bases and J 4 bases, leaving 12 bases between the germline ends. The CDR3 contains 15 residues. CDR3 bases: TGTGCCAGCAGTTACATTGTGTCGGGGAATCAGCCCCAGCATTTT. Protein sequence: CASSYIVSGNQPQHF.

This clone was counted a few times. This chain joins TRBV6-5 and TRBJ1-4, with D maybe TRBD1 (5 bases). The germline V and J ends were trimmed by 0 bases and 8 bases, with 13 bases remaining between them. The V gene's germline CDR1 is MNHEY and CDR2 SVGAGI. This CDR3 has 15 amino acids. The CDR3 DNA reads TGTGCCAGCAGTTACTCGGGACGGGAGGAGGAAAAACTGTTTTTT. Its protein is CASSYSGREEEKLFF.

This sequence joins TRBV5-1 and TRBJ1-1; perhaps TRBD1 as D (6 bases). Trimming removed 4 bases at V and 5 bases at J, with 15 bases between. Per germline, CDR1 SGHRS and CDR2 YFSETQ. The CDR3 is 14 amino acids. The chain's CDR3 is CASSGGQLGTEAFF. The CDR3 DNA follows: TGCGCCAGCAGCGGGGGACAACTGGGAACTGAAGCTTTCTTT.

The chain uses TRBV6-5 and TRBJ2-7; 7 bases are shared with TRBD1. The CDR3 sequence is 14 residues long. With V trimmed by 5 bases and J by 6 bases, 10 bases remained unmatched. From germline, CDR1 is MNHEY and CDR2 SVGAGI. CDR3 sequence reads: CASSLDRFPLEQYF. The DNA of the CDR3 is TGTGCCAGCAGTCTGGACAGGTTCCCGCTCGAGCAGTACTTC.

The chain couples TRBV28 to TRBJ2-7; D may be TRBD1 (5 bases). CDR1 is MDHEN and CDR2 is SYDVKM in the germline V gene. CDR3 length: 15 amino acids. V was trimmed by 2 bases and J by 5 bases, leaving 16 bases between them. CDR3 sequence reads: CASSLGAQGWNEQYF. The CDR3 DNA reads TGTGCCAGCAGTTTAGGGGCCCAGGGATGGAACGAGCAGTACTTC.

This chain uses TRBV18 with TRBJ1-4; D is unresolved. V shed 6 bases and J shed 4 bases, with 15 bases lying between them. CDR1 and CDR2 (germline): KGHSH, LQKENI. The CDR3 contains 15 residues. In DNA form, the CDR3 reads TGTGCCAGCTCCTTGGCTTCAGGTTTTAATGAAAAACTGTTTTTT. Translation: CASSLASGFNEKLFF.

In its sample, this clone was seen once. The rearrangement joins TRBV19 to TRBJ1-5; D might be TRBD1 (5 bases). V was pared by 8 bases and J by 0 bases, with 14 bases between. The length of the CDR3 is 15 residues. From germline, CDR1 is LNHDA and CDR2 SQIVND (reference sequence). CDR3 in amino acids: CASGAGGASNQPQHF. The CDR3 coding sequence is TGTGCCAGTGGGGCGGGAGGGGCTAGCAATCAGCCCCAGCATTTT.

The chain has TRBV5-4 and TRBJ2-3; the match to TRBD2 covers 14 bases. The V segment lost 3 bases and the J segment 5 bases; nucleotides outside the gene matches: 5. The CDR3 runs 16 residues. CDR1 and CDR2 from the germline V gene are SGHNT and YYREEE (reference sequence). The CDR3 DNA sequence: TGTGCCAGCAGCTGGAGACTAGCGGGAGGGGGAGATACGCAGTATTTT. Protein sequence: CASSWRLAGGGDTQYF.

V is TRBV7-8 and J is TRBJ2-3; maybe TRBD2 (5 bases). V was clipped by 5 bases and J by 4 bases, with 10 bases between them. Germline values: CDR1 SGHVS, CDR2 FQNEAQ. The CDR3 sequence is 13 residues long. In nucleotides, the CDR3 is TGTGCCAGCAGCCGCGCGAGGGCAGATACGCAGTATTTT. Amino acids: CASSRARADTQYF.